This TCR beta chain was observed in a study of OX40 agonist ivuxolimab in advanced cancers. Study context: Dosing consisted of intravenous ivuxolimab at 0.01 to 10 mg/kg every 2 weeks. Patients assigned to dose escalation were diagnosed with hepatocellular carcinoma, melanoma, renal cell or head and neck cancer.

For this clone: The antigen is unknown.

The CDR3 covers 12 residues. The junction had 3 bases not matched to a gene; V was cut back by 3 bases and J by 15 bases. CDR1 and CDR2 from the germline V gene are SEHNR and FQNEAQ (reference sequence). The data were produced by immunoSEQ multiplex PCR, yet TCRdb's version contains in-frame clones alone and is incomplete. Here the sample spans around 72,000 clones, 82% being singletons. General study points: Expanded clones tended on average to be more numerous among CD8+ T cells than CD4+.

The gene calls are TRBV7-9 and TRBJ1-6; 9 positions match TRBD1. The sequence came from an adult with an advanced solid tumor such as melanoma, head and neck, liver or kidney cancer. The material was CD4+ or CD8+ T cells sorted from blood, obtained in a trial of the OX40 agonist ivuxolimab. CDR3 loop: CASSLGQGSLHF. CDR3 DNA sequence: TGTGCCAGCAGCTTGGGACAGGGTAGCCTCCACTTT.